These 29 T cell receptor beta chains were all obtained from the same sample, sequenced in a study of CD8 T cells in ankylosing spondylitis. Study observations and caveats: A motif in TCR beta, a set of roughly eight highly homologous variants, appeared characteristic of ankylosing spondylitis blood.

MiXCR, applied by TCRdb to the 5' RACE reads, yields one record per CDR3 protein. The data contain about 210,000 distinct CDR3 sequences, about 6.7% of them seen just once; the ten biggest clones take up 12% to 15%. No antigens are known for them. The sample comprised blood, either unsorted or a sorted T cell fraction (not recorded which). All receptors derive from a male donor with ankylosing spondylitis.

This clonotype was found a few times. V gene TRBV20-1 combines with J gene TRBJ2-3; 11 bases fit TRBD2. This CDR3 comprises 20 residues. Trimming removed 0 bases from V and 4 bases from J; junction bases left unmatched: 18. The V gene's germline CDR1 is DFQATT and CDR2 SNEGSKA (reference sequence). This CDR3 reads CSAREVPDLEASGGPDTQYF. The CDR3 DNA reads TGCAGTGCTAGAGAGGTCCCCGACCTAGAGGCTAGCGGGGGGCCAGATACGCAGTATTTT.

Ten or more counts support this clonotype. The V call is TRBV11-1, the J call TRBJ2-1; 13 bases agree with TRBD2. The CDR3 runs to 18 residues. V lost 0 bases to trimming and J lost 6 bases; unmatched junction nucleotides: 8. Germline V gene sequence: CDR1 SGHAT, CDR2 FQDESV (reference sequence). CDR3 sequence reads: CASSLARLTSGRANEQFF. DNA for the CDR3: TGTGCCAGCAGCTTAGCCCGACTAACTAGCGGGAGGGCCAATGAGCAGTTCTTC.

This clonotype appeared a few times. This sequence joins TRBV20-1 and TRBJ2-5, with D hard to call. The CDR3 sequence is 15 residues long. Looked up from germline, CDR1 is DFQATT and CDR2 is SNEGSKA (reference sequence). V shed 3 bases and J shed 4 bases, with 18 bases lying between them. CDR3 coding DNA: TGCAGTGCTAGTAGCTGGGCCTTAGGGTCAGAGACCCAGTACTTC. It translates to CSASSWALGSETQYF.

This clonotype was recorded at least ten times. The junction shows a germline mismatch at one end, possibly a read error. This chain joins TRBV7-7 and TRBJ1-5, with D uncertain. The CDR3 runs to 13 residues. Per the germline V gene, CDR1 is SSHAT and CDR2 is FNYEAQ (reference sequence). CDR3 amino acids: CASSRGKEQPQHF. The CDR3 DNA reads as TGTGCTAGCAGCCGTGGGAAGGAACAGCCCCAGCATTTT.

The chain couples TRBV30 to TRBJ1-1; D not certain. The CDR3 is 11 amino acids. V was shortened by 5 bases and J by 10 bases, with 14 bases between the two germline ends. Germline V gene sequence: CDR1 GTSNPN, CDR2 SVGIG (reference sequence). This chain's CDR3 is CAWEAGGGAFF. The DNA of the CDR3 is TGTGCCTGGGAGGCGGGTGGAGGAGCTTTCTTT.

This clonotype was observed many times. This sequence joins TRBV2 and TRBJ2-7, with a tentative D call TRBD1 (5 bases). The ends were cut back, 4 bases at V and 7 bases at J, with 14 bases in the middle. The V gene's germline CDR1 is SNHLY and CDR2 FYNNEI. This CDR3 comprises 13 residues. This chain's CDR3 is CASSVGHPREQYF. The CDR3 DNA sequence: TGTGCCAGCAGTGTTGGACACCCTAGAGAGCAGTACTTC.

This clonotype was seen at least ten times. The CDR3 DNA is TGTGCCAGCAGTTACGTGGGGGCCTACAATGAGCAGTTCTTC. Translated, it gives CASSYVGAYNEQFF. This chain joins TRBV27 and TRBJ2-1; TRBD1 or TRBD2 may be the D gene (5 bases each). Germline loops: CDR1 MNHEY, CDR2 SMNVEV (reference sequence). V lost 4 bases to trimming and J lost 2 bases, with 9 bases between them. This CDR3 region has 14 residues.

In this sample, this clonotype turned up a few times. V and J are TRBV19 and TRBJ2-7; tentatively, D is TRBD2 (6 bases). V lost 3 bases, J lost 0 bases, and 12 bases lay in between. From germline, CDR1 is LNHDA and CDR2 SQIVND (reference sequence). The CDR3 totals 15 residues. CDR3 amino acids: CASSISASVSYEQYF. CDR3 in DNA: TGTGCCAGTAGTATCTCAGCTAGCGTCTCCTACGAGCAGTACTTC. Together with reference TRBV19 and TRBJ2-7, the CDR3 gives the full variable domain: DGGITQSPKYLFRKEGQNVTLSCEQNLNHDAMYWYRQDPGQGLRLIYYSQIVNDFQKGDIAEGYSVSREKKESFPLTVTSAQKNPTAFYLCASSISASVSYEQYFGPGTRLTVT.

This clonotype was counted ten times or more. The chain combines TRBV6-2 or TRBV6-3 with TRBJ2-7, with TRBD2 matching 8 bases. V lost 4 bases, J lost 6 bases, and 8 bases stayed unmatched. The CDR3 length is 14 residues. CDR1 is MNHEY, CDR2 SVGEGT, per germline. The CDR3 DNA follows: TGTGCCAGCAGTTCAACGCGGGGGGCAGTCGAGCAGTACTTC. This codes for CASSSTRGAVEQYF.

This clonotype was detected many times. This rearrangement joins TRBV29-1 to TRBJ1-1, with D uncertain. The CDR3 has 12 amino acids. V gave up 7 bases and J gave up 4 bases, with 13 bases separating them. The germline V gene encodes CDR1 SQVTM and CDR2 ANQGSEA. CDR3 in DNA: TGCAGCGAGTCGTCGCCTGGCACTGAAGCTTTCTTT. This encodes CSESSPGTEAFF.

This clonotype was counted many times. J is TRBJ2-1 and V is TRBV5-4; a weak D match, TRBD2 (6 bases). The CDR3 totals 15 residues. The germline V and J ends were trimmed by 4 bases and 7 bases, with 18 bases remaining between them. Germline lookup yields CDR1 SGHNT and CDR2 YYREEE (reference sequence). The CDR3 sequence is CASSQDTGGRNEQFF. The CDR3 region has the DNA TGTGCCAGCAGCCAGGACACAGGAGGGAGAAATGAGCAGTTCTTC.

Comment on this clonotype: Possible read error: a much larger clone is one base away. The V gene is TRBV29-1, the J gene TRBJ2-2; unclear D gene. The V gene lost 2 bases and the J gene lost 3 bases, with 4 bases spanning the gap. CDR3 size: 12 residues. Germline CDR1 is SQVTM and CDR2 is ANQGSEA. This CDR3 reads CSVEWDTGELFF. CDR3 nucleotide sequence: TGCAGCGTTGAATGGGACACCGGGGAGCTGTTTTTT.

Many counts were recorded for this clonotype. CDR3 sequence: CASSYSWDNNQPQHF. The CDR3 DNA is TGTGCCAGCAGTTACTCGTGGGACAATAATCAGCCCCAGCATTTT. The V call is TRBV6-2 or TRBV6-3, the J call TRBJ1-5; a weak D match, TRBD1 (6 bases). CDR3 length equals 15 residues. V lost 0 bases to trimming and J lost 4 bases, with 10 bases between them. Germline CDR1 MNHEY, CDR2 SVGEGT.

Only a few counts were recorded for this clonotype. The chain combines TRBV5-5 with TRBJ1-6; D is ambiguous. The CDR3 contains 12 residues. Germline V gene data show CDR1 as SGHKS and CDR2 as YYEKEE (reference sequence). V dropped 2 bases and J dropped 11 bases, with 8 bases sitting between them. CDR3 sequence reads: CASSLGRTPLHF. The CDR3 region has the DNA TGTGCCAGCAGCTTAGGGCGAACACCCCTCCACTTT.

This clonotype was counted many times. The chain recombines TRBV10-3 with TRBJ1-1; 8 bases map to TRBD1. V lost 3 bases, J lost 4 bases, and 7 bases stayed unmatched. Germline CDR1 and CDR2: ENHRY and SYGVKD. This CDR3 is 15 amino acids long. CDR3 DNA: TGTGCCATCAGTGAAGCGGACAGGGTTGGCACTGAAGCTTTCTTT. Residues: CAISEADRVGTEAFF.

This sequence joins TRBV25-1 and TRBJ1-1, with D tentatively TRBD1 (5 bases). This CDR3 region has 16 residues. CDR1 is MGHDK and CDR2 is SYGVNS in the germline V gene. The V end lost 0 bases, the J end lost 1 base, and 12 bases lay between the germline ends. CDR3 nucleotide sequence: TGTGCCAGCAGTGAATATTGGGGCGGAAAGAACACTGAAGCTTTCTTT. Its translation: CASSEYWGGKNTEAFF.

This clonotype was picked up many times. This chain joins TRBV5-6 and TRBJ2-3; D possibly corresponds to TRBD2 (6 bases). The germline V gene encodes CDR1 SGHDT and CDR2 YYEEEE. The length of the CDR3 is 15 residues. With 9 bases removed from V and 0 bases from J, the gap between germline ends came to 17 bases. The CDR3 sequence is CATTLGGGSTDTQYF. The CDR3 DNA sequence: TGTGCCACTACACTGGGGGGTGGCAGCACAGATACGCAGTATTTT.

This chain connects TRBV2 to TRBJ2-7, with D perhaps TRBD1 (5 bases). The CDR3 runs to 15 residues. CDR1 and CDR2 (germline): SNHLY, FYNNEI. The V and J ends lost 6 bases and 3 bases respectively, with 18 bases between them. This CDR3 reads CASRALTEPYYEQYF. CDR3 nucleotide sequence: TGTGCCAGCAGGGCCCTGACAGAACCCTACTACGAGCAGTACTTC.

CDR3 protein: CASSSPTGWSFYQETQYF. The DNA of the CDR3 is TGCGCCAGCAGCTCCCCGACAGGGTGGAGTTTTTACCAAGAGACCCAGTACTTC. This chain links TRBV5-1 with TRBJ2-5; TRBD1 aligns across 7 bases. The CDR3 is 18 residues long. CDR1 and CDR2 from the germline V gene are SGHRS and YFSETQ. V shed 3 bases and J 0 bases; nucleotides not matched to a gene: 14.

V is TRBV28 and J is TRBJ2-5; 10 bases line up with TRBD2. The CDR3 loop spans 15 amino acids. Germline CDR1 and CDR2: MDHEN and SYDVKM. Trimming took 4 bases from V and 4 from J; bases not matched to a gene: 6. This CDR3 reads CASSSAGGPGETQYF. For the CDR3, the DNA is TGTGCCAGCAGTTCAGCGGGGGGGCCGGGAGAGACCCAGTACTTC.

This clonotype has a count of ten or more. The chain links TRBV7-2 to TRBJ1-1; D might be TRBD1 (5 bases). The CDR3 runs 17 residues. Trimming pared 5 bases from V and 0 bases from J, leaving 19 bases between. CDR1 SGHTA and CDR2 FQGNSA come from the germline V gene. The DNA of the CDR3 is TGTGCCAGCAGCCGGAAATGGAGGGACTCACTGAACACTGAAGCTTTCTTT. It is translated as CASSRKWRDSLNTEAFF.

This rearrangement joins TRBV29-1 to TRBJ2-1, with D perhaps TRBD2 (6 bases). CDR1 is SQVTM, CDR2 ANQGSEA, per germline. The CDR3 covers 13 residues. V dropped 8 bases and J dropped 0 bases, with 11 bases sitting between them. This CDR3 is CSKGRSSYNEQFF. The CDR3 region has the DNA TGCAGCAAGGGGAGGAGCTCCTACAATGAGCAGTTCTTC.

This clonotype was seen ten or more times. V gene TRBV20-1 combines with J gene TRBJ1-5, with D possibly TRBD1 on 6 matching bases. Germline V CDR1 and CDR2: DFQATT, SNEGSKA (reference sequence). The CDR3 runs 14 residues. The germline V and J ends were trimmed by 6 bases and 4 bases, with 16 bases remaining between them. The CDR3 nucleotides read TGCAGTGCCCGGGGGCTGGGGGGAAATCAGCCCCAGCATTTT. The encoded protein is CSARGLGGNQPQHF.

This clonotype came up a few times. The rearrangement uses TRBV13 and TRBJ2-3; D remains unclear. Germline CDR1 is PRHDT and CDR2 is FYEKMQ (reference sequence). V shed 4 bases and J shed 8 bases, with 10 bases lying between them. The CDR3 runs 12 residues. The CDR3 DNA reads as TGTGCCAGCAGCTCCAAGGGTGTTACGCAGTATTTT. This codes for CASSSKGVTQYF.

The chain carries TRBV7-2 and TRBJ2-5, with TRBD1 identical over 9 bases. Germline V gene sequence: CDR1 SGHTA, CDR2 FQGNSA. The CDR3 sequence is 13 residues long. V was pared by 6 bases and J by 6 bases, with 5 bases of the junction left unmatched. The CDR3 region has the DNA TGTGCCAGCAGACTGACAGGGGGGCAGACCCAGTACTTC. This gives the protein CASRLTGGQTQYF.

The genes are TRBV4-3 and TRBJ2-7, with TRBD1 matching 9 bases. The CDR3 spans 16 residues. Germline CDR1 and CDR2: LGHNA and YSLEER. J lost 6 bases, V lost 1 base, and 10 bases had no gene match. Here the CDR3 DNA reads TGCGCCAGCAGCCAAGGGCCCCGGGACAGGGCCTCCGAGCAGTACTTC. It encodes CASSQGPRDRASEQYF.

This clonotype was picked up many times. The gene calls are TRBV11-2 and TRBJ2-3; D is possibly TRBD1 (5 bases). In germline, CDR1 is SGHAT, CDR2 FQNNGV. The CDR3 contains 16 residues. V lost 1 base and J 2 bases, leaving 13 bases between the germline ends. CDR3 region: CASSLVFQGFTDTQYF. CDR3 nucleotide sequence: TGTGCCAGCAGCTTAGTATTTCAGGGATTCACAGATACGCAGTATTTT. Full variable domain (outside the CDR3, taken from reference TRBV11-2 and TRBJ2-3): EAGVAQSPRYKIIEKRQSVAFWCNPISGHATLYWYQQILGQGPKLLIQFQNNGVVDDSQLPKDRFSAERLKGVDSTLKIQPAKLEDSAVYLCASSLVFQGFTDTQYFGPGTRLTVL.

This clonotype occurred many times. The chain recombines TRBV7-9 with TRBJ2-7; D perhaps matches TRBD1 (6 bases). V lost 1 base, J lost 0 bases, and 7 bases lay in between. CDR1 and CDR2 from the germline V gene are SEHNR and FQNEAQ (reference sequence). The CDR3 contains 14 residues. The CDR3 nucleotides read TGTGCCAGCAGCTTAGGACAGGCCTCCTACGAGCAGTACTTC. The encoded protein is CASSLGQASYEQYF.

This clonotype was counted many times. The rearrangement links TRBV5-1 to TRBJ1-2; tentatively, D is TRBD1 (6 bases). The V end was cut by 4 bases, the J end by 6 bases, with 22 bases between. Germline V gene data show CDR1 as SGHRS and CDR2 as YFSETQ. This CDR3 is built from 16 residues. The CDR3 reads CASSPTPGQPTDGYTF. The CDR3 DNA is TGCGCCAGCAGCCCAACCCCCGGACAGCCTACCGATGGCTACACCTTC.